The rows below give T cell receptor beta chains drawn from one sample of a study of cytomegalovirus exposure and HLA in healthy donors. Profiling relied on immunoSEQ multiplex PCR, and the TCRdb table lists in-frame clones only, not all of them. This table holds approximately 110,000 clones, around 67% found once. The source material was PBMCs. These receptors were taken from a woman between 40 and 55 years old in good health and CMV-seronegative. Each CDR3 is given with its conserved first and last residue. D genes are given only for firm matches. For some rows the clone size is stated as once, few or many, or as a class when expanded; others skip it.

v_call	d_call	cdr3_length	j_call	clone_size	cdr3_nt	cdr3_aa
TRBV6-6	TRBD1	16	TRBJ1-3	-	TGTGCCAGCAGTACGACAGGGGGCACCTCTGGAAACACCATATATTTT	CASSTTGGTSGNTIYF
TRBV27	-	16	TRBJ2-2	few	TGTGCCAGCAGTTTTGGGGCGGCCGCGAACACCGGGGAGCTGTTTTTT	CASSFGAAANTGELFF
TRBV7-9	-	15	TRBJ2-1	-	TGTGCCAGCAGCTTAGCGGGGGCCTCCTACAATGAGCAGTTCTTC	CASSLAGASYNEQFF
TRBV12-5	TRBD1	18	TRBJ1-3	-	TGTGCTAGTGGTTTGGTTGTGACAGGGGCGAGCTCTGGAAACACCATATATTTT	CASGLVVTGASSGNTIYF
TRBV7-2	-	13	TRBJ1-1	-	TGTGCCAGCAGCTCCCAGGGGAACACTGAAGCTTTCTTT	CASSSQGNTEAFF
TRBV18	-	13	TRBJ2-7	-	TGTGCCAGCTCACCGGGGGACACCAGAGAGCAGTACTTC	CASSPGDTREQYF
TRBV27	TRBD1	12	TRBJ2-7	-	TGTGCCAGCAGTTCCACAGGGGTCGAGCAGTACTTC	CASSSTGVEQYF
TRBV4-1	-	16	TRBJ1-5	-	TGCGCCAGCAGCCGAGAGACACAGTATAGCAATCAGCCCCAGCATTTT	CASSRETQYSNQPQHF
TRBV28	TRBD1	15	TRBJ1-5	-	TGTGCCAGCAGTTTGGGACAGAGGGCACCCCAGCCCCAGCATTTT	CASSLGQRAPQPQHF
TRBV27	-	14	TRBJ1-3	once	TGTGCCAGCAGTTTAGCCGCGATTGGAAACACCATATATTTT	CASSLAAIGNTIYF
TRBV19	TRBD1	19	TRBJ1-2	once	TGTGCCAGTAGTATTCCCCCAACGATGACAGGGGCGCGGAGCTATGGCTACACCTTC	CASSIPPTMTGARSYGYTF
TRBV7-9	-	15	TRBJ2-7	once	TGTGCCAGCAGCTTAGAATTGGACAGCAGGTACGAGCAGTACTTC	CASSLELDSRYEQYF
TRBV5-4	-	13	TRBJ2-6	few	TGTGCCAGCAGCCTGAGCGGGGCCAACGTCCTGACTTTC	CASSLSGANVLTF
TRBV28	-	17	TRBJ2-4	-	TGTGCCAGCAGTTTTTACCGAGCAGGGTCTGACAAAAACATTCAGTACTTC	CASSFYRAGSDKNIQYF
TRBV29-1	TRBD2	15	TRBJ2-1	-	TGCAGCGTTGTGGGGGGGAGCAGTACGGGCAATGAGCAGTTCTTC	CSVVGGSSTGNEQFF
TRBV7-3	-	15	TRBJ2-7	-	TGTGCCAGCAGCTTAGTTCAAGGGAGTGGCTACGAGCAGTACTTC	CASSLVQGSGYEQYF
TRBV9	-	17	TRBJ2-3	-	TGTGCCAGCAGCTCCCTGCCCCGGGCTAGCTCAACGGATACGCAGTATTTT	CASSSLPRASSTDTQYF
TRBV16	TRBD1	14	TRBJ1-1	-	TGTGCCAGCAGCCAAGACAGGGTGAACACTGAAGCTTTCTTT	CASSQDRVNTEAFF
TRBV7-9	TRBD1	15	TRBJ1-1	-	TGTGCCAGCAGCTTAGGTCAGGGGGCGGACACTGAAGCTTTCTTT	CASSLGQGADTEAFF
TRBV11-1	TRBD1	15	TRBJ1-4	-	TGTGCCAGCAGCTTACTCGGAGACAGGGGTGAAAAACTGTTTTTT	CASSLLGDRGEKLFF
TRBV7-2	-	14	TRBJ2-5	-	TGTGCCAGCAGCTGGACCGGGGTTATGGAGACCCAGTACTTC	CASSWTGVMETQYF
TRBV9	-	14	TRBJ2-1	-	TGTGCCAGCAGCGTGCGGGGCGACTACAATGAGCAGTTCTTC	CASSVRGDYNEQFF
TRBV4-3	-	21	TRBJ1-6	-	TGCGCCAGCAGCCGGGAAGTGAGGGCAGGAAGGTTCGGGTCCTATAATTCACCCCTCCACTTT	CASSREVRAGRFGSYNSPLHF
TRBV2	TRBD1	15	TRBJ2-2	-	TGTGCCAGCAGAGATAGACAGGGGAGCACCGGGGAGCTGTTTTTT	CASRDRQGSTGELFF